The present T cell receptor beta chain was sequenced within a study of blood T cell repertoires in COVID-19. Original methodology: The assay estimated nucleated cells by amplifying reference gene primers. The assay was immunoSEQ multiplex PCR, and TCRdb's table has in-frame clones only and misses some. That table furnishes V, J and clone size, whereas the DNA furnished D and trimming. The sample records about 200,000 clones, around 80% being singletons. Germline CDR1 reads SNHLY; CDR2 reads FYNNEI. The CDR3 extends over 15 amino acids. Deletions cut 6 bases from V and 0 bases from J, with 12 bases between.

The rearrangement uses TRBV2 and TRBJ1-5; a possible D gene is TRBD1 (5 bases). The sequencing input was peripheral blood. The receptor comes from a man aged 35-49 years with acute or convalescent COVID-19. CDR3 protein: CASSRALASNQPQHF. The CDR3 DNA reads as TGTGCCAGCAGCAGGGCCCTGGCTAGCAATCAGCCCCAGCATTTT.